The present entry profiles one T cell receptor beta chain with its context. Its antigen is still unknown. The V and J ends lost 3 bases and 0 bases, in that order; junction bases with no gene match: 5. The CDR3 contains 18 residues. Per germline, CDR1 SQVTM and CDR2 ANQGSEA. Use of 60 Vbeta and 13 Jbeta primers characterized the PCR. Per the original methods: Approximately 12 million of the roughly 80 million unique TCR beta chains counted in a later analysis were shared. The method was immunoSEQ multiplex PCR; TCRdb's version includes in-frame clones alone and lacks a portion of them. V and J calls and clone size follow that table, whereas D and trimming were derived from the DNA. The sample yields about 200,000 clones, less than 80% seen once. The sample is drawn from a study of cytomegalovirus exposure and HLA in healthy donors. Study-level findings and limits: Later work showed greater clonal expansion in HLA-associated TCR beta chains than in equally common others. The only immune exposure information that was available was CMV serostatus.

This chain connects TRBV29-1 to TRBJ2-1; 16 bases are a match to TRBD2. This sequence was found in a girl aged 2 to 10 in good health and CMV-seronegative. Sequences were obtained from PBMCs. The CDR3 reads CSVEGLAGGKSSYNEQFF. CDR3 in DNA: TGCAGCGTTGAGGGACTAGCGGGAGGGAAGAGCTCCTACAATGAGCAGTTCTTC.